Listed here are 9 T cell receptor beta chains from one sample, sequenced in a study of regulatory T cells in long-lasting Graves disease. Investigators prepared the TCR beta libraries by applying iRepertoire HTBI primers and Arm-PCR of CDR3 regions. TCRdb fed the multiplex PCR reads into MiXCR, producing one record per CDR3 protein. The table has some 280,000 distinct CDR3 sequences, under 25% seen once. As for time point: persistent/refractory GD, antithyroid drugs over 5 years with positive TRAb. The TCR library was made from RNA that had been extracted from PBMCs in TRIzol. The specimen was peripheral blood mononuclear cells (PBMCs), collected when the disease was refractory, from a patient treated with antithyroid drugs. The receptors originated from a female donor with Graves disease.

This clonotype was picked up many times. The chain is built from TRBV20-1 and TRBJ2-7, with TRBD2 matching over 7 bases. V dropped 0 bases and J dropped 2; count of bases not matched to a gene: 7. Germline V gives CDR1 DFQATT, CDR2 SNEGSKA (reference sequence). The CDR3 covers 15 residues. The CDR3 loop reads CSARDLSGPAYEQYF. As DNA, the CDR3 is TGCAGTGCTAGAGATCTTAGCGGGCCTGCCTACGAGCAGTACTTC.

The chain is built from TRBV12-3 or TRBV12-4 and TRBJ2-3; tentatively, D is TRBD2 (6 bases). This CDR3 spans 15 amino acids. The germline V and J ends were trimmed by 5 bases and 0 bases, with 12 bases remaining between them. This chain's CDR3 is CASSNYLASTDTQYF. CDR3 in DNA: TGTGCCAGCAGTAACTACCTAGCGAGCACAGATACGCAGTATTTT.

This clonotype was picked up a small number of times. The chain has TRBV4-2 and TRBJ1-4, with no clear D. V lost 1 base and J lost 8, with 2 bases in between. Germline-derived CDR1 and CDR2 are LGHNA and YNFKEQ. The CDR3 spans 11 residues. CDR3 sequence (DNA): TGTGCCAGCAGCCAAGTCGAAAAACTGTTTTTT. The encoded protein is CASSQVEKLFF.

The chain couples TRBV7-9 to TRBJ2-7; D is possibly TRBD1 or TRBD2 (5 bases each). Trimming pared 1 base from V and 2 bases from J, leaving 18 bases between. This CDR3 has 17 amino acids. CDR1 is SEHNR and CDR2 is FQNEAQ in the germline V gene (reference sequence). CDR3 sequence: CASSLVVTGTTAYEQYF. CDR3 in DNA: TGTGCCAGCAGCTTAGTCGTTACTGGGACCACGGCCTACGAGCAGTACTTC.

This clonotype was observed many times. This chain links TRBV11-3 with TRBJ1-1; no reliable D call. Germline CDR1 is SGHNT and CDR2 is YENEEA. This CDR3 region has 14 residues. With 1 base removed from V and 1 base from J, the gap between germline ends came to 7 bases. CDR3 sequence reads: CASSLGERNTEAFF. The CDR3 nucleotides read TGTGCCAGCAGCTTAGGAGAGAGGAACACTGAAGCTTTCTTT.

This clonotype has at least ten counts. The chain couples TRBV5-1 to TRBJ1-2; 9 bases match TRBD1. Germline-derived CDR1 and CDR2 are SGHRS and YFSETQ. The CDR3 is 15 residues long. J was trimmed by 4 bases and V by 4 bases; bases with no gene match: 8. CDR3 protein: CASSPRGQGLYGYTF. DNA for the CDR3: TGCGCCAGCAGCCCGAGGGGACAGGGACTCTATGGCTACACCTTC.

Details on this clonotype: Mismatch with germline at one junction end may stem from a read error. The chain employs TRBV28 and TRBJ1-1; maybe TRBD1 (6 bases). Germline V gene data show CDR1 as MDHEN and CDR2 as SYDVKM. CDR3 length: 14 amino acids. The CDR3, as DNA: TGTGTCAGCAGTCAAACACGGGGGGCCACTGAAGCTTTCTTT. Translated: CVSSQTRGATEAFF.

This chain uses TRBV19 with TRBJ2-1, with 7 bases aligning to TRBD1. Germline V gene data show CDR1 as LNHDA and CDR2 as SQIVND (reference sequence). There are 15 residues in the CDR3. After removal of 2 bases from V and 3 bases from J, the junction contained 4 bases not matched to a gene. CDR3 sequence: CASSIKGGLYNEQFF. The CDR3 DNA reads TGTGCCAGTAGTATAAAAGGGGGCCTCTACAATGAGCAGTTCTTC.

This clonotype was recorded many times. This rearrangement joins TRBV30 to TRBJ1-1; D remains ambiguous. CDR3 length equals 13 residues. V lost 3 bases and J 2 bases, leaving 10 bases between the germline ends. From germline, CDR1 is GTSNPN and CDR2 SVGIG (reference sequence). CDR3 amino acids: CAWRREGNTEAFF. The CDR3 DNA sequence: TGTGCCTGGAGAAGGGAGGGAAACACTGAAGCTTTCTTT.